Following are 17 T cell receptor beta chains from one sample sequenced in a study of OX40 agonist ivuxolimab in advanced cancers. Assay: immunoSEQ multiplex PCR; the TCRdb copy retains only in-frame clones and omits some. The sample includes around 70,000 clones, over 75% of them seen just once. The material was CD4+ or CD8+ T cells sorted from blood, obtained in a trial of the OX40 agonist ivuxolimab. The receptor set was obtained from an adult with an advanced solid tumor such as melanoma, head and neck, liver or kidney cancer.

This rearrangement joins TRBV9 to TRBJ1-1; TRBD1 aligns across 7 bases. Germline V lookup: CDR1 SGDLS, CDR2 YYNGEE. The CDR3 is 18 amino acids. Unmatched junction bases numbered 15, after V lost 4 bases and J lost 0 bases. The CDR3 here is CASSPPSGTENMNTEAFF. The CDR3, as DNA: TGTGCCAGCAGCCCTCCATCCGGGACAGAGAACATGAACACTGAAGCTTTCTTT.

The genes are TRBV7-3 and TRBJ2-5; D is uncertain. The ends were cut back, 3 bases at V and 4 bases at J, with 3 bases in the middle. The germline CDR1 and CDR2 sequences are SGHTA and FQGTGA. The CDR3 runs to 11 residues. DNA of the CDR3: TGTGCCAGCAGCTTTCTAGAGACCCAGTACTTC. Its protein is CASSFLETQYF. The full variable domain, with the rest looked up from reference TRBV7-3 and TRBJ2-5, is GAGVSQTPSNKVTEKGKYVELRCDPISGHTALYWYRQSLGQGPEFLIYFQGTGAADDSGLPNDRFFAVRPEGSVSTLKIQRTERGDSAVYLCASSFLETQYFGPGTRLLVL.

The CDR3 protein is CASSQDPVSSGANVLTF. The CDR3 DNA follows: TGCGCCAGCAGCCAAGATCCCGTCTCCTCTGGGGCCAACGTCCTGACTTTC. The V gene is TRBV4-3, the J gene TRBJ2-6; D is unresolved. Trimming stripped 0 bases from V and 0 bases from J, with 9 bases between. The CDR3 is 17 amino acids. Germline values: CDR1 LGHNA, CDR2 YSLEER.

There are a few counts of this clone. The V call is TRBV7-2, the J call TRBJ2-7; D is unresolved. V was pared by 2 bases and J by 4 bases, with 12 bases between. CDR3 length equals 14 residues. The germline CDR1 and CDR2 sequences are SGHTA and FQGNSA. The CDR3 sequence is CASSLRSSRYEQYF. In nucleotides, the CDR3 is TGTGCCAGCAGCTTACGGAGTAGCAGATACGAGCAGTACTTC.

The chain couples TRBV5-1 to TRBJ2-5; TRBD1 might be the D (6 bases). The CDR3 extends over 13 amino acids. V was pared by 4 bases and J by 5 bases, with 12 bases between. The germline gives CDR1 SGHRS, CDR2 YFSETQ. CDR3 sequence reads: CASSQQGRETQYF. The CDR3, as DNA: TGCGCCAGCAGCCAACAGGGTCGGGAGACCCAGTACTTC.

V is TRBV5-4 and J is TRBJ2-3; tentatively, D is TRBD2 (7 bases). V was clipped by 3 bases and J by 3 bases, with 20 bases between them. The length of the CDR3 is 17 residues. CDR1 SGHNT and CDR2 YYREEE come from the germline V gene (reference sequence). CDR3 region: CASSSLGGRGGTDTQYF. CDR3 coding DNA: TGTGCCAGCAGCTCCTTGGGGGGGCGGGGAGGAACAGATACGCAGTATTTT.

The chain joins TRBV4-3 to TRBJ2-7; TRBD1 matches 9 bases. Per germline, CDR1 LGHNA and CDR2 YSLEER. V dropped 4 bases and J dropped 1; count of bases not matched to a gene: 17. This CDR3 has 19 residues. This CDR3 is CASSLAATGQGTLSYEQYF. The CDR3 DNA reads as TGCGCCAGCAGCCTTGCGGCAACAGGACAGGGGACTCTTTCCTACGAGCAGTACTTC.

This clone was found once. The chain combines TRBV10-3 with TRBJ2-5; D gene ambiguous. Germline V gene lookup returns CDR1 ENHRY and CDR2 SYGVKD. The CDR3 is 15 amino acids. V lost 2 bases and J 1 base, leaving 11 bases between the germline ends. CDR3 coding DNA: TGTGCCATCAGTGAGCAGGACGGTTTCCAAGAGACCCAGTACTTC. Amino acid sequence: CAISEQDGFQETQYF.

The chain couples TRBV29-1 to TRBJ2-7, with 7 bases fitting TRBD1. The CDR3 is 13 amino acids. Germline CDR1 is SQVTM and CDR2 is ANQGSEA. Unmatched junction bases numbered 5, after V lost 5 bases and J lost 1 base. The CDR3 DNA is TGCAGCGTTCCCGGGACAGCTTCCTACGAGCAGTACTTC. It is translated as CSVPGTASYEQYF.

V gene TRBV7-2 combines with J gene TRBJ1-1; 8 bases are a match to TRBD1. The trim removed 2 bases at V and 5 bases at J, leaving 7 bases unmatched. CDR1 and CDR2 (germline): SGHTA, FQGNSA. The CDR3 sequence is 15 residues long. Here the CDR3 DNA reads TGTGCCAGCAGCTTATGGCAGGGGGCGAGGACTGAAGCTTTCTTT. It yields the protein CASSLWQGARTEAFF. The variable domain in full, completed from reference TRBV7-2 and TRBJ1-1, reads GAGVSQSPSNKVTEKGKDVELRCDPISGHTALYWYRQSLGQGLEFLIYFQGNSAPDKSGLPSDRFSAERTGGSVSTLTIQRTQQEDSAVYLCASSLWQGARTEAFFGQGTRLTVV.

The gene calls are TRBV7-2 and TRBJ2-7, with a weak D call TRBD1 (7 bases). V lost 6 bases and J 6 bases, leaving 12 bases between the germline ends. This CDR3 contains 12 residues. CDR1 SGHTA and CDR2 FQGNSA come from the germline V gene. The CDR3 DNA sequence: TGTGCCAGCAGGAGACAGGGACTCGAGCAGTACTTC. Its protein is CASRRQGLEQYF.

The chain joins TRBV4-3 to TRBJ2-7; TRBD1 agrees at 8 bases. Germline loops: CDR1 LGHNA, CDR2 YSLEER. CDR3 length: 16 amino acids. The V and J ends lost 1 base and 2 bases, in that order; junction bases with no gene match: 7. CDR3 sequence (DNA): TGCGCCAGCAGCCAAGCGAGGCAGGGGGCCCCCTACGAGCAGTACTTC. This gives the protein CASSQARQGAPYEQYF.

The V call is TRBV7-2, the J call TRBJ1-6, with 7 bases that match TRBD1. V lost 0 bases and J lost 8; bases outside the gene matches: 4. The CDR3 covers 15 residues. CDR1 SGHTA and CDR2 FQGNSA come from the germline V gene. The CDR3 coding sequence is TGTGCCAGCAGCTTAGCCGGGACAGATTATTCACCCCTCCACTTT. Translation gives CASSLAGTDYSPLHF.

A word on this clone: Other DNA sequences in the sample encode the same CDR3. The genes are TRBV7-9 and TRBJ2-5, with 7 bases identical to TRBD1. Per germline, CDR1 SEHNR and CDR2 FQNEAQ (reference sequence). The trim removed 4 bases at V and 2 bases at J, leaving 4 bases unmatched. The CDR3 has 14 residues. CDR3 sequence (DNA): TGTGCCAGCAGCTGGGGACAGTTACAAGAGACCCAGTACTTC. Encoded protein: CASSWGQLQETQYF.

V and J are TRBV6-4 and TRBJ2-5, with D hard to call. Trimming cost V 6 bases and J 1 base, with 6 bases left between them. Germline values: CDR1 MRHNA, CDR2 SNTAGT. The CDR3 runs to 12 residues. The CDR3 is CASRDIQETQYF. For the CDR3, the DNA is TGTGCCAGCAGAGACATCCAAGAGACCCAGTACTTC.

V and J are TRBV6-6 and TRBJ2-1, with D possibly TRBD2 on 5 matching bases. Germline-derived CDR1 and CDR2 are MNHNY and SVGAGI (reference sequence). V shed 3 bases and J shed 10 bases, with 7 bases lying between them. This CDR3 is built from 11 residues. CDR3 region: CASSYPGEQFF. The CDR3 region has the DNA TGTGCCAGCAGTTATCCGGGAGAGCAGTTCTTC.

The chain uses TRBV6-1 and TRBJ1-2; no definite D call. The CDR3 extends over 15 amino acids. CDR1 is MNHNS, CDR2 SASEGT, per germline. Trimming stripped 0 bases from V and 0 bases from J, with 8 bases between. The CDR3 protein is CASSEAFKPNYGYTF. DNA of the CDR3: TGTGCCAGCAGTGAAGCGTTTAAGCCTAACTATGGCTACACCTTC.